These 6 T cell receptor beta chains were sequenced from one sample in a study of identical twins. TCRdb analysed the 5' RACE reads with MiXCR anew, one entry per CDR3 protein. Among about 530,000 distinct CDR3 sequences listed, about a fifth were seen once. This sample was shared with a second study, whose subject was yellow fever vaccine responses in identical twins.

Sample: CD4+ T cells sorted from blood. The receptors shown here come from a woman under 30 in good health.

This chain joins TRBV6-6 and TRBJ2-5, with D uncertain. The V end lost 6 bases, the J end lost 0 bases, and 8 bases lay between the germline ends. CDR3 length: 13 amino acids. Germline-derived CDR1 and CDR2 are MNHNY and SVGAGI (reference sequence). As DNA, the CDR3 is TGTGCCAGCAGGCCCGGCGACCAAGAGACCCAGTACTTC. It specifies CASRPGDQETQYF.

The rearrangement uses TRBV12-3 or TRBV12-4 and TRBJ1-2; 9 bases are a match to TRBD1. After removal of 5 bases from V and 8 bases from J, the junction contained 12 bases not matched to a gene. This CDR3 contains 15 residues. The DNA of the CDR3 is TGTGCCAGCAGTGGGACAGGGTCGTATATCCGCGGCTACACCTTC. This gives the protein CASSGTGSYIRGYTF.

With regard to this clonotype: Sequence at one end of the junction differs from germline and may be a read error. The chain uses TRBV4-2 and TRBJ2-7; D is possibly TRBD2 (6 bases). The V gene's germline CDR1 is LGHNA and CDR2 YNFKEQ. The CDR3 spans 13 residues. The CDR3 protein is CASRPTSSHEQYF. CDR3 DNA sequence: TGTGCCAGCAGGCCTACTAGCTCCCACGAGCAGTACTTC.

This chain links TRBV7-2 with TRBJ2-1; D uncertain. The germline gives CDR1 SGHTA, CDR2 FQGNSA. This CDR3 has 13 amino acids. Trimming pared 5 bases from V and 5 bases from J, leaving 10 bases between. CDR3 protein: CASSESRHNEQFF. The DNA for the CDR3 is TGTGCCAGCAGCGAGTCCCGGCACAATGAGCAGTTCTTC.

In this sample, this clonotype turned up a few times. This chain links TRBV29-1 with TRBJ2-2; 7 nucleotides line up with TRBD1. V was pared by 7 bases and J by 4 bases, with 9 bases of the junction left unmatched. Germline values: CDR1 SQVTM, CDR2 ANQGSEA. There are 14 residues in the CDR3. CDR3 coding DNA: TGCAGCGCTCTAATACAGGGGTTCACCGGGGAGCTGTTTTTT. Translated, it gives CSALIQGFTGELFF.

CDR3: CASSRSRAENLYNEQFF. The CDR3 DNA reads as TGTGCCAGCAGCCGCAGTCGAGCGGAGAACCTCTACAATGAGCAGTTCTTC. The chain uses TRBV3-1 and TRBJ2-1, with TRBD2 as a possible D gene (5 bases). The CDR3 is made up of 17 amino acids. Between the trimmed V and J ends, which lost 4 bases and 3 bases, there was a span of 19 bases. Germline loops: CDR1 LGHDT, CDR2 YNNKEL (reference sequence).